This TCR beta chain stems from a study of blood T cell repertoires in COVID-19. Looking at the study overall: Material from acute and convalescent COVID-19 was sourced from the United States, Italy and Spain. Sample material is recorded as cDNA or gDNA derived from T cells, B-cell-depleted T cells, or PBMCs.

Germline V lookup: CDR1 SGHTA, CDR2 FQGNSA. J was trimmed by 3 bases and V by 5 bases; bases with no gene match: 5. CDR3 length equals 15 residues. Authors' methods: Estimation of nucleated cell counts relied on the amplification of reference gene primers. The table came from immunoSEQ multiplex PCR; TCRdb's copy has only in-frame clones and leaves some out. That table supplies the V and J calls and clone size; D and trimming were determined from the DNA. The table shows tens of thousands of clones, with about 88% occurring only once. The sequenced sample was peripheral blood. V is TRBV7-2 and J is TRBJ2-3; TRBD2 aligns across 10 bases. The clonotype comes from a woman aged 80 or over with active COVID-19. CDR3 bases: TGTGCCAGCAGCACCCGACTAGCGGGTACAGATACGCAGTATTTT. Protein product: CASSTRLAGTDTQYF.